Following are 10 T cell receptor beta chains from one sample sequenced in a study of OX40 agonist ivuxolimab in advanced cancers. Data came from immunoSEQ multiplex PCR; TCRdb stores just in-frame clones and leaves some out. The table includes roughly 100,000 clones, around 80% detected once. Source: CD4+ or CD8+ T cells sorted from blood, taken in a trial of the OX40 agonist ivuxolimab. These receptors all come from an adult with an advanced solid tumor such as melanoma, head and neck, liver or kidney cancer.

This clone was seen only once. The chain links TRBV25-1 to TRBJ1-3; D might be TRBD1 (5 bases). The CDR3 is made up of 15 amino acids. V dropped 2 bases and J dropped 8 bases, with 16 bases sitting between them. CDR1 and CDR2 from the germline V gene are MGHDK and SYGVNS. The CDR3 nucleotides read TGTGCCAGCAGTGAAGGAGGGACCGGAGGGGACACCATATATTTT. Its translation is CASSEGGTGGDTIYF.

Concerning this clone itself: Other DNA sequences within the sample encode an identical CDR3. J is TRBJ1-5 and V is TRBV7-8, with no clear D. Germline values: CDR1 SGHVS, CDR2 FQNEAQ. The V end lost 1 base, the J end lost 7 bases, and 5 bases lay between the germline ends. There are 12 residues in the CDR3. The CDR3 DNA is TGTGCCAGCAGCTTAGTAGACCAGCCCCAGCATTTT. Translated: CASSLVDQPQHF.

V gene TRBV4-2 combines with J gene TRBJ2-2; the D gene is possibly TRBD2 (5 bases). Between the trimmed V and J ends, which lost 4 bases and 4 bases, there was a span of 16 bases. Germline CDR1 and CDR2: LGHNA and YNFKEQ. The CDR3 is made up of 16 amino acids. The CDR3 sequence: CASSPEGGRATGELFF. DNA of the CDR3: TGTGCCAGCAGCCCCGAGGGTGGGCGGGCCACCGGGGAGCTGTTTTTT.

The rearrangement joins TRBV4-3 to TRBJ2-3; 7 bases are shared with TRBD2. Germline values: CDR1 LGHNA, CDR2 YSLEER. V trimming: 1 base; J trimming: 0 bases; junction bases outside the gene matches: 4. CDR3 length: 16 amino acids. The CDR3 sequence: CASSQVGGGSTDTQYF. CDR3 coding DNA: TGCGCCAGCAGCCAAGTGGGGGGGGGAAGCACAGATACGCAGTATTTT.

This sequence joins TRBV7-8 and TRBJ2-5; D ambiguous. Germline V gene data show CDR1 as SGHVS and CDR2 as FQNEAQ. The CDR3 spans 14 residues. Trimming removed 1 base at V and 0 bases at J, with 6 bases between. The CDR3 DNA sequence: TGTGCCAGCAGCTTAGTGTCAGACCAAGAGACCCAGTACTTC. This translates into CASSLVSDQETQYF.

This clone came up a few times. This chain uses TRBV5-6 with TRBJ2-7, with a possible D match to TRBD1 (6 bases). CDR3 size: 13 residues. V lost 2 bases, J lost 6 bases, and 12 bases lay in between. Looked up from germline, CDR1 is SGHDT and CDR2 is YYEEEE. The CDR3 spells CASSFYGTFEQYV. CDR3 nucleotides: TGTGCCAGCAGCTTTTACGGGACATTCGAGCAGTACGTC.

The chain joins TRBV5-4 to TRBJ2-5; 9 bases map to TRBD2. The ends lost 2 bases at V and 5 bases at J; junction bases unmatched: 7. Germline CDR1 SGHNT, CDR2 YYREEE (reference sequence). The CDR3 runs 15 residues. The CDR3 loop reads CASSFGRGGAETQYF. The CDR3 DNA sequence: TGTGCCAGCAGCTTCGGGCGGGGGGGCGCCGAGACCCAGTACTTC.

The rearrangement uses TRBV10-3 and TRBJ1-1, with a weak D call TRBD1 (6 bases). Trimming removed 8 bases at V and 1 base at J, with 17 bases between. This CDR3 has 15 residues. Germline CDR1 and CDR2: ENHRY and SYGVKD. CDR3 sequence reads: CAISQLGGRNTEAFF. The CDR3 bases are TGTGCCATCTCCCAGCTTGGGGGCCGGAACACTGAAGCTTTCTTT.

The chain employs TRBV5-3 and TRBJ1-4; TRBD1 is a possible D gene (6 bases). TRBV5-3 is filed as an ORF, its function uncertain. This CDR3 is 14 amino acids long. The V and J ends lost 0 bases and 8 bases respectively, with 11 bases between them. The CDR3 is CARSLAQGEEKLFF. The DNA of the CDR3 is TGTGCCAGAAGCTTGGCACAGGGAGAAGAAAAACTGTTTTTT.

There are a few counts of this clone. The chain has TRBV7-8 and TRBJ2-6; D remains unclear. This CDR3 region has 11 residues. Germline CDR1 is SGHVS and CDR2 is FQNEAQ. The CDR3 loop reads CASAGANVLTF. The CDR3 DNA reads TGTGCTTCCGCTGGGGCCAACGTCCTGACTTTC.